This T cell receptor (beta chain) is drawn from a study of T-cell reconstitution after alpha-beta-depleted transplantation in children. Broader study findings: Diversity and T-cell counts at one year after transplant derived mostly from new T cells.

Unique molecular identifiers were used in preparing the TCRbeta library. TCRdb itself ran the PCR reads through MiXCR, one entry per CDR3 protein. The sample lists 550,000 to 800,000 distinct CDR3 sequences, about 12% occurring once. This clonotype was counted ten times or more. Its antigen is unknown. The CDR3 has 14 amino acids. V dropped 4 bases and J dropped 1; count of bases not matched to a gene: 5. From germline, CDR1 is SQVTM and CDR2 ANQGSEA. The sample here was PBMCs, taken before TCRalphabeta/CD19-depleted stem cell transplant. This clonotype was obtained from a girl aged 2-10 years with congenital amegakaryocytic thrombocytopenia, due to receive a stem cell transplant. V and J are TRBV29-1 and TRBJ2-3; 7 nucleotides match TRBD1. CDR3 in amino acids: CSVVTGSGTDTQYF. The CDR3 DNA reads as TGCAGCGTTGTGACAGGGTCTGGCACAGATACGCAGTATTTT.